One and the same sample provided the 17 T cell receptor beta chains below, sequenced in a study of blood T cell repertoires in COVID-19. Measured with immunoSEQ multiplex PCR; TCRdb has only the in-frame clones, and not every one. The sample gives 250,000 to 350,000 clones, around 90% of which show up once; around 2.1% is in the top ten. Source material: peripheral blood. These receptors came from a man aged 18 to 29 with active or convalescent COVID-19.

This chain links TRBV9 with TRBJ2-7, with TRBD1 as a possible D gene (6 bases). Germline V lookup: CDR1 SGDLS, CDR2 YYNGEE. The CDR3 is 14 residues long. The V gene lost 0 bases and the J gene lost 6 bases, with 13 bases spanning the gap. CDR3 coding DNA: TGTGCCAGCAGCGTAGAAAGGAAGACAGGCGAGCAGTACTTC. Translation: CASSVERKTGEQYF.

This clone was counted once. Written as DNA, the CDR3 is TGCGCCAGCAGCTTGGAGCCACTCCAAGAGACCCAGTACTTC. Its protein product is CASSLEPLQETQYF. This chain uses TRBV5-1 with TRBJ2-5; D call uncertain. V gave up 0 bases and J gave up 1 base, with 7 bases separating them. CDR1 is SGHRS and CDR2 is YFSETQ in the germline V gene. The CDR3 is 14 amino acids. The whole variable domain, remainder taken from reference TRBV5-1 and TRBJ2-5, is KAGVTQTPRYLIKTRGQQVTLSCSPISGHRSVSWYQQTPGQGLQFLFEYFSETQRNKGNFPGRFSGRQFSNSRSEMNVSTLELGDSALYLCASSLEPLQETQYFGPGTRLLVL.

The chain is built from TRBV28 and TRBJ2-1; TRBD1 is a possible D gene (7 bases). V dropped 5 bases and J dropped 3 bases, with 17 bases sitting between them. The CDR3 totals 16 residues. Germline CDR1 MDHEN, CDR2 SYDVKM. The CDR3 protein is CASSPQTGRIYNEQFF. CDR3 DNA: TGTGCCAGCAGTCCTCAGACAGGGAGGATCTACAATGAGCAGTTCTTC.

V usage is TRBV4-1 and J usage is TRBJ2-7; 9 positions match TRBD1. This CDR3 comprises 17 residues. The germline gives CDR1 MGHRA, CDR2 YSYEKL. V trimming: 1 base; J trimming: 3 bases; junction bases outside the gene matches: 10. CDR3 sequence reads: CASSQGQYRGLDYEQYF. In DNA form, the CDR3 reads TGCGCCAGCAGCCAAGGGCAATACAGGGGGCTCGACTACGAGCAGTACTTC.

J is TRBJ2-5 and V is TRBV2; 7 bases map to TRBD2. The CDR3 length is 14 residues. The germline CDR1 and CDR2 sequences are SNHLY and FYNNEI. J was trimmed by 5 bases and V by 3 bases; bases with no gene match: 6. CDR3 bases: TGTGCCAGCAGTGACGGCACTAGCGTTGAGACCCAGTACTTC. Translating it yields CASSDGTSVETQYF.

The J gene is TRBJ2-5, the V gene TRBV10-2, with 12 bases matching TRBD2. V lost 2 bases, J lost 4 bases, and 5 bases stayed unmatched. The CDR3 extends over 16 amino acids. Germline lookup yields CDR1 WSHSY and CDR2 SAAADI. The CDR3 DNA reads as TGCGCCAGCAGTGAGCTAGCGGGGGGGCCGACAGAGACCCAGTACTTC. Translating it yields CASSELAGGPTETQYF.

The gene calls are TRBV28 and TRBJ2-1; 8 bases agree with TRBD2. CDR1 is MDHEN and CDR2 is SYDVKM in the germline V gene. Trimming took 6 bases from V and 3 from J; bases not matched to a gene: 13. The CDR3 length is 17 residues. The CDR3 bases are TGTGCCAGCAGCGTTAGCGGGGTTGAGACCCTCTACAATGAGCAGTTCTTC. Amino acids: CASSVSGVETLYNEQFF.

The chain couples TRBV6-5 to TRBJ1-5, with 11 positions matching TRBD1. Germline V lookup: CDR1 MNHEY, CDR2 SVGAGI. This CDR3 is built from 14 residues. With 4 bases clipped from V and 7 bases from J, the junction kept 3 bases outside the gene matches. The CDR3 sequence is CASSWGQGGQPQHF. The DNA for the CDR3 is TGTGCCAGCAGTTGGGGACAGGGGGGACAGCCCCAGCATTTT.

The chain has TRBV14 and TRBJ2-5; D gene ambiguous. The ends were cut back, 1 base at V and 3 bases at J, with 12 bases in the middle. Germline loops: CDR1 SGHDN, CDR2 FVKESK. The CDR3 has 15 residues. CDR3 region: CASSQVVGKEETQYF. For the CDR3, the DNA is TGTGCCAGCAGCCAAGTAGTGGGCAAGGAAGAGACCCAGTACTTC.

V gene TRBV6-5 combines with J gene TRBJ2-3; TRBD2 might be the D (6 bases). Germline V gene lookup returns CDR1 MNHEY and CDR2 SVGAGI. Trimming stripped 0 bases from V and 4 bases from J, with 8 bases between. The CDR3 totals 14 residues. CDR3 sequence: CASSYSRRADTQYF. The CDR3 DNA reads TGTGCCAGCAGTTACTCGAGGAGGGCAGATACGCAGTATTTT.

The chain employs TRBV5-6 and TRBJ2-3; TRBD2 agrees at 12 bases. V was pared by 1 base and J by 6 bases, with 9 bases of the junction left unmatched. Germline CDR1 reads SGHDT; CDR2 reads YYEEEE. The CDR3 loop spans 17 amino acids. CDR3 region: CASSLRRLAGVRDTQYF. In nucleotides, the CDR3 is TGTGCCAGCAGCTTGCGGCGACTAGCGGGGGTTCGCGATACGCAGTATTTT.

Note on this clone: Other DNA sequences in the sample encode the same CDR3. V gene TRBV11-2 combines with J gene TRBJ2-7, with D tentatively TRBD2 (6 bases). Trimming removed 5 bases at V and 4 bases at J, with 12 bases between. The germline V gene encodes CDR1 SGHAT and CDR2 FQNNGV. The CDR3 loop spans 13 amino acids. The CDR3 region is CASSLGGGYEQYF. The DNA of the CDR3 is TGTGCCAGCAGCCTCGGGGGAGGATACGAGCAGTACTTC.

The chain employs TRBV7-8 and TRBJ2-1; D ambiguous. This CDR3 spans 12 amino acids. Germline CDR1 is SGHVS and CDR2 is FQNEAQ. V shed 5 bases and J shed 7 bases, with 9 bases lying between them. CDR3 residues: CASSRPGNEQFF. The CDR3 nucleotides are TGTGCCAGCAGCCGACCCGGGAATGAGCAGTTCTTC.

V is TRBV9 and J is TRBJ2-7; weak D call: TRBD2 (5 bases). Between the trimmed V and J ends, which lost 0 bases and 3 bases, there was a span of 10 bases. Germline values: CDR1 SGDLS, CDR2 YYNGEE. The CDR3 length is 14 residues. The CDR3 spells CASSVEGGLYEQYF. Here the CDR3 DNA reads TGTGCCAGCAGCGTAGAAGGAGGACTCTACGAGCAGTACTTC.

The chain is built from TRBV7-9 and TRBJ1-2; 8 bases map to TRBD1. Germline CDR1 reads SEHNR; CDR2 reads FQNEAQ (reference sequence). The J segment lost 8 bases and the V segment lost 5 bases, leaving 13 bases of the junction unmatched. The CDR3 has 15 amino acids. The chain's CDR3 is CASSPQTTGAGGYTF. The CDR3 coding sequence is TGTGCCAGCAGCCCCCAAACGACAGGGGCCGGAGGCTACACCTTC.

The chain joins TRBV5-1 to TRBJ2-3; the D is unclear. The CDR3 consists of 14 residues. The V gene's germline CDR1 is SGHRS and CDR2 YFSETQ. V was shortened by 1 base and J by 1 base, with 7 bases between the two germline ends. The CDR3 bases are TGCGCCAGCAGCTTGACGGTTGGCACAGATACGCAGTATTTT. Protein product: CASSLTVGTDTQYF.

The V gene is TRBV10-2, the J gene TRBJ1-1; D possibly corresponds to TRBD1 (5 bases). The CDR3 length is 14 residues. Germline V gene lookup returns CDR1 WSHSY and CDR2 SAAADI. Trimming left V 3 bases short and J 2 bases short, with 10 bases between. The CDR3 sequence: CASSDTQGNTEAFF. Written as DNA, the CDR3 is TGCGCCAGCAGTGATACCCAGGGAAACACTGAAGCTTTCTTT.